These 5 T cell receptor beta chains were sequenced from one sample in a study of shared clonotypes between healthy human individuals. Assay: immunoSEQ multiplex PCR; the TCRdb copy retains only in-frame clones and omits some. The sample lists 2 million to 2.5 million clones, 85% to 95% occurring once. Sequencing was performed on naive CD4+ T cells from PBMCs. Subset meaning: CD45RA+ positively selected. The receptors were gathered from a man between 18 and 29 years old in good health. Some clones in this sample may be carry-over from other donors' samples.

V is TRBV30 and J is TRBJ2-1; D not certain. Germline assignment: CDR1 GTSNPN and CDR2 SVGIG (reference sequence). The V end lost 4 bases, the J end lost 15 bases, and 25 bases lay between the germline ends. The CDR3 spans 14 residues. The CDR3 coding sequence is TGTGCCTGGACCCCCGGAAATGGCCCCCATTACCCGTTCTTC. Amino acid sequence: CAWTPGNGPHYPFF.

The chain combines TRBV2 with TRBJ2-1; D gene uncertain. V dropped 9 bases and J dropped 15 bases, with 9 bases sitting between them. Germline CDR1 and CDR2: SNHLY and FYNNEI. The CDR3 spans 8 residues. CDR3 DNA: TGTGCCAGTGAAGAGAGGTTCTTC. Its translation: CASEERFF.

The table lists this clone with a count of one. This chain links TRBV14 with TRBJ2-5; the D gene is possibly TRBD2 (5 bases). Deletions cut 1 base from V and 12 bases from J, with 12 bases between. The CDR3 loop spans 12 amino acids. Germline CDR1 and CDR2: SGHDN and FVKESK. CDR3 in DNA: TGTGCCAGCAGCCAAGGGCTAGCCTTTAAGTACTTC. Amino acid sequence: CASSQGLAFKYF.

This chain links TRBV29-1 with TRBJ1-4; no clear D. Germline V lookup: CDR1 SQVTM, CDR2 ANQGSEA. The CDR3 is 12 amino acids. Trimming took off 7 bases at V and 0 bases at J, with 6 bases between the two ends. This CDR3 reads CSGAATNEKLFF. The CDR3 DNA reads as TGCAGCGGGGCAGCAACTAATGAAAAACTGTTTTTT.

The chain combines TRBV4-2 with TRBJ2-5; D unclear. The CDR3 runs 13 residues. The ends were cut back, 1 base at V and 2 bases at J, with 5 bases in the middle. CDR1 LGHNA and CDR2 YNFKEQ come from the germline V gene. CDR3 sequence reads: CASSQGIQETQYF. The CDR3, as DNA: TGTGCCAGCAGCCAAGGAATTCAAGAGACCCAGTACTTC.